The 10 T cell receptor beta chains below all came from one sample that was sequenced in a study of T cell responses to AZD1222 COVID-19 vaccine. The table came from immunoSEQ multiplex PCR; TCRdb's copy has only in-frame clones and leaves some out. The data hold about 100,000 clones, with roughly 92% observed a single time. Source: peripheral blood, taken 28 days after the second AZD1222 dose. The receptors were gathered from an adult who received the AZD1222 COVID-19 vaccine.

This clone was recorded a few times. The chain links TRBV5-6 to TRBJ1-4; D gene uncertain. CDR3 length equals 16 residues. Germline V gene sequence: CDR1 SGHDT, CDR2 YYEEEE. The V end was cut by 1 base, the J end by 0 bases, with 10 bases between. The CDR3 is CASSLTPAATNEKLFF. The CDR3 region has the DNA TGTGCCAGCAGCTTGACGCCAGCTGCAACTAATGAAAAACTGTTTTTT.

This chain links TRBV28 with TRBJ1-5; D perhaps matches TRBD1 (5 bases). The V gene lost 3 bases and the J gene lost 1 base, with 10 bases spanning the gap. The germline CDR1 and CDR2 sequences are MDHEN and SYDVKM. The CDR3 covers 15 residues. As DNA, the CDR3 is TGTGCCAGCAGTTTTAGGGGTTTGAGCAATCAGCCCCAGCATTTT. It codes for CASSFRGLSNQPQHF.

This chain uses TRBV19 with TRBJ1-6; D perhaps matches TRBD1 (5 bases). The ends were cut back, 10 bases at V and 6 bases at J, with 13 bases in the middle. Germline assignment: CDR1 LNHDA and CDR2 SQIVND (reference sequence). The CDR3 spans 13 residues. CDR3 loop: CATRQYINSPLHF. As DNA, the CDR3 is TGTGCCACCCGACAGTACATTAATTCACCCCTCCACTTT.

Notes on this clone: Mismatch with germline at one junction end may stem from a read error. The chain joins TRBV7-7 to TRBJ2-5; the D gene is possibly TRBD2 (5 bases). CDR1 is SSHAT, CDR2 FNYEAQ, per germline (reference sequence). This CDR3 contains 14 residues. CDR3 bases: TGTGCTAGCAGCTTAGCAGGCCCGGGGGAGACCCAGTACTTC. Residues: CASSLAGPGETQYF.

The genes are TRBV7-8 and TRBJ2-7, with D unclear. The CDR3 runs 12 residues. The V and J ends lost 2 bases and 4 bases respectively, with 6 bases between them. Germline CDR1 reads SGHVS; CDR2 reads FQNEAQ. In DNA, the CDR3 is TGTGCCAGCAGCTTACAAGGGTACGAGCAGTACTTC. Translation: CASSLQGYEQYF. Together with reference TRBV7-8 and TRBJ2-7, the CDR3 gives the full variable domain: GAGVSQSPRYKVAKRGQDVALRCDPISGHVSLFWYQQALGQGPEFLTYFQNEAQLDKSGLPSDRFFAERPEGSVSTLKIQRTQQEDSAVYLCASSLQGYEQYFGPGTRLTVT.

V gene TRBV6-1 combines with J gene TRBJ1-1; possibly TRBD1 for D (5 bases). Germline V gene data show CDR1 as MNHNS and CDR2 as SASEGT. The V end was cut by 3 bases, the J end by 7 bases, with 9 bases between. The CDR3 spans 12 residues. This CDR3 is CASSDRAFEAFF. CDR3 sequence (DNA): TGTGCCAGCAGTGACAGGGCCTTTGAAGCTTTCTTT.

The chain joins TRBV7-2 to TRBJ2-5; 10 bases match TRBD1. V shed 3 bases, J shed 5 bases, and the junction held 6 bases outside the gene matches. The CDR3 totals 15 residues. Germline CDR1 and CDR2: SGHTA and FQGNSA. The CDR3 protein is CASSFPTGGLETQYF. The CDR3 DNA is TGTGCCAGCAGCTTCCCGACAGGGGGCCTTGAGACCCAGTACTTC.

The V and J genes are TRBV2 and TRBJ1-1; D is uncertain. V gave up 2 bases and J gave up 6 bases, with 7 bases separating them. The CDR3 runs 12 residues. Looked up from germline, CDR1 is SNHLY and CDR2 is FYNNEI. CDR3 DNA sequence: TGTGCCAGCAGTGAATATTCTGCTGAAGCTTTCTTT. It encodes CASSEYSAEAFF.

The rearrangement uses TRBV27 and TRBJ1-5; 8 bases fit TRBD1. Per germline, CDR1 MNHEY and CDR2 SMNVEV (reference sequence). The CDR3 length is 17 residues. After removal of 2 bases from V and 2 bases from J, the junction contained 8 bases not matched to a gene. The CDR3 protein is CASSLRQGLSGNQPQHF. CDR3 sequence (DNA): TGTGCCAGCAGTTTACGACAGGGGTTAAGTGGCAATCAGCCCCAGCATTTT.

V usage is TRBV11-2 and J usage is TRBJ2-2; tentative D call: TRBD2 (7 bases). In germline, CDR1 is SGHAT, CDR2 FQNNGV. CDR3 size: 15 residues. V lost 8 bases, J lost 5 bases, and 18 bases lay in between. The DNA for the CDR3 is TGTGCCAGCGGCGGGGGCAGCGCTCTTACCGGGGAGCTGTTTTTT. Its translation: CASGGGSALTGELFF.